Listed below are T cell receptor beta chains from one sample, sequenced in a study of cytomegalovirus exposure and HLA in healthy donors. Data came from immunoSEQ multiplex PCR; TCRdb stores just in-frame clones and leaves some out. The sample consists of over 85,000 clones, approximately 94% of them appearing once. Sequenced input: PBMCs. The receptors were sampled from a woman under 30 in good health and CMV-seronegative. The conserved cysteine and the conserved F or W are not part of the CDR3 here.

cdr3_aa: ASSGTNEQF; cdr3_length: 9; j_call: TRBJ2-1; v_call: TRBV2
cdr3_aa: ASSPGGINSPLH; cdr3_length: 12; j_call: TRBJ1-6; v_call: TRBV18
cdr3_aa: ASSLGLATDTQY; cdr3_length: 12; j_call: TRBJ2-3; v_call: TRBV4-1
cdr3_aa: ASSSTPTGGTNTGELF; cdr3_length: 16; j_call: TRBJ2-2; v_call: TRBV7-6
cdr3_aa: SVASAGGAEQF; cdr3_length: 11; j_call: TRBJ2-1; v_call: TRBV29-1
cdr3_aa: ASTKEGSEQF; cdr3_length: 10; j_call: TRBJ2-1; v_call: TRBV19
cdr3_aa: ASSYSGDTSYGYT; cdr3_length: 13; j_call: TRBJ1-2; v_call: TRBV6-5
cdr3_aa: AISESGGTGELF; cdr3_length: 12; j_call: TRBJ2-2; v_call: TRBV6-5
cdr3_aa: ASSSVGTGTDTQY; cdr3_length: 13; j_call: TRBJ2-3; v_call: TRBV7-9
cdr3_aa: ASSAYYSNQPQH; cdr3_length: 12; j_call: TRBJ1-5; v_call: TRBV7-2
cdr3_aa: AGYTSGNTGELF; cdr3_length: 12; j_call: TRBJ2-2; v_call: TRBV6-5
cdr3_aa: ASSLVQGSTDTQY; cdr3_length: 13; j_call: TRBJ2-3; v_call: TRBV5-6
cdr3_aa: ASSSSGRAEGEQF; cdr3_length: 13; j_call: TRBJ2-1; v_call: TRBV5-1
cdr3_aa: ASLGFKSGLAVDTQY; cdr3_length: 15; j_call: TRBJ2-3; v_call: TRBV18
cdr3_aa: ASSEITGNEQY; cdr3_length: 11; j_call: TRBJ2-7; v_call: TRBV18
cdr3_aa: ASSITSGQGQNIQY; cdr3_length: 14; j_call: TRBJ2-4; v_call: TRBV5-6
cdr3_aa: SARGLDEQF; cdr3_length: 9; j_call: TRBJ2-1; v_call: TRBV20-1
cdr3_aa: ASSSPREGQY; cdr3_length: 10; j_call: TRBJ2-7; v_call: TRBV7-8
cdr3_aa: SVGDRVYNEQF; cdr3_length: 11; j_call: TRBJ2-1; v_call: TRBV29-1
cdr3_aa: AWSPPDREWVDTEAF; cdr3_length: 15; j_call: TRBJ1-1; v_call: TRBV30
cdr3_aa: ASRPSGGRVTGELF; cdr3_length: 14; j_call: TRBJ2-2; v_call: TRBV11-2
cdr3_aa: ASSLKETEKEAF; cdr3_length: 12; j_call: TRBJ1-1; v_call: TRBV7-9
cdr3_aa: ASSLGGDEQY; cdr3_length: 10; j_call: TRBJ2-7; v_call: TRBV5-1
cdr3_aa: ASSGLTTNEKLF; cdr3_length: 12; j_call: TRBJ1-4; v_call: TRBV2
cdr3_aa: ASSQSRPSGGSGELF; cdr3_length: 15; j_call: TRBJ2-2; v_call: TRBV14
cdr3_aa: ASSFQSVTDTQY; cdr3_length: 12; j_call: TRBJ2-3; v_call: TRBV5-8
cdr3_aa: ASSRLAGGANEQF; cdr3_length: 13; j_call: TRBJ2-1; v_call: TRBV6-4
cdr3_aa: SVGSRTRGTEAF; cdr3_length: 12; j_call: TRBJ1-1; v_call: TRBV29-1
cdr3_aa: ASSRGSGDTDTQY; cdr3_length: 13; j_call: TRBJ2-3; v_call: TRBV6-4
cdr3_aa: AISDKVRSSYGYT; cdr3_length: 13; j_call: TRBJ1-2; v_call: TRBV10-3
cdr3_aa: ASNEKVGGSGPQH; cdr3_length: 13; j_call: TRBJ1-5; v_call: TRBV6-1
cdr3_aa: ASSYYRVSGSYEQY; cdr3_length: 14; j_call: TRBJ2-7; v_call: TRBV7-8
cdr3_aa: SVARGGGYGYT; cdr3_length: 11; j_call: TRBJ1-2; v_call: TRBV29-1
cdr3_aa: ASNTFLAGGYQETQY; cdr3_length: 15; j_call: TRBJ2-5; v_call: TRBV2
cdr3_aa: ASSPILVGSYEQY; cdr3_length: 13; j_call: TRBJ2-7; v_call: TRBV13
cdr3_aa: ASSPDRGRMAEAF; cdr3_length: 13; j_call: TRBJ1-1; v_call: TRBV7-9